The 24 T cell receptor beta chains below come from one sample, sequenced in a study of blood T cell repertoires in COVID-19. Measured with immunoSEQ multiplex PCR; TCRdb has only the in-frame clones, and not every one. The data contain just over 250,000 clones, approximately 89% of them singletons. The sample was peripheral blood. All receptors come from a man in his forties who had recovered from COVID-19.

This clone has just one count. The chain is built from TRBV10-3 and TRBJ1-6, with 7 positions matching TRBD1. Germline V CDR1 and CDR2: ENHRY, SYGVKD. This CDR3 region has 14 residues. The ends lost 4 bases at V and 7 bases at J; junction bases unmatched: 4. The CDR3 region is CAISGADRNSPLHF. CDR3 DNA sequence: TGTGCCATCAGTGGGGCGGACAGGAATTCACCCCTCCACTTT.

The chain has TRBV5-1 and TRBJ1-1, with D unclear. Deletions cut 1 base from V and 4 bases from J, with 11 bases between. The CDR3 is 14 residues long. Germline assignment: CDR1 SGHRS and CDR2 YFSETQ. In nucleotides, the CDR3 is TGCGCCAGCAGCTTGCTAGGAGATTCCACTGAAGCTTTCTTT. Translated: CASSLLGDSTEAFF.

The chain is built from TRBV5-4 and TRBJ1-6; D not resolved. CDR3 length: 12 residues. CDR1 is SGHNT and CDR2 is YYREEE in the germline V gene (reference sequence). V gave up 0 bases and J gave up 12 bases, with 7 bases separating them. CDR3 nucleotides: TGTGCCAGCAGCTTGGCCGGGGTACCCCTCCACTTT. This gives the protein CASSLAGVPLHF.

The V gene is TRBV21-1, the J gene TRBJ1-6; the D call TRBD1 from the table was never checked on the DNA. TRBV21-1 is recorded as a pseudogene. CDR3 size: 16 residues. The CDR3 spells CASSRTGYGSPAPLHF. The CDR3 nucleotides are TGTGCCAGCAGCCGAACAGGGTACGGATCCCCGGCACCCCTCCACTTT.

The chain couples TRBV7-2 to TRBJ2-1; 14 nucleotides line up with TRBD2. Germline trimming cut 7 bases from V and 2 bases from J; bases unmatched to any gene: 7. This CDR3 has 17 residues. Germline CDR1 and CDR2: SGHTA and FQGNSA. CDR3 bases: TGTGCCAGCACCCGGACTAGCGGGAGGTCCACCTACAATGAGCAGTTCTTC. Translated: CASTRTSGRSTYNEQFF.

The chain is built from TRBV18 and TRBJ1-1; 8 bases are a match to TRBD1. Germline V CDR1 and CDR2: KGHSH, LQKENI. V lost 3 bases and J lost 4; bases outside the gene matches: 4. The CDR3 contains 14 residues. Written as DNA, the CDR3 is TGTGCCAGCTCACCCGACAGGGGTGGCACTGAAGCTTTCTTT. Encoded protein: CASSPDRGGTEAFF.

The rearrangement uses TRBV5-4 and TRBJ2-7, with D tentatively TRBD1 (6 bases). The CDR3 runs to 16 residues. Germline V lookup: CDR1 SGHNT, CDR2 YYREEE (reference sequence). The ends were cut back, 4 bases at V and 2 bases at J, with 19 bases in the middle. The CDR3 protein is CASSQPTGPGTYEQYF. As DNA, the CDR3 is TGTGCCAGCAGCCAGCCCACAGGGCCCGGAACCTACGAGCAGTACTTC.

The chain recombines TRBV19 with TRBJ1-4, with a weak D call TRBD1 (6 bases). CDR3 length equals 14 residues. Trimming removed 4 bases at V and 7 bases at J, with 13 bases between. Germline V gives CDR1 LNHDA, CDR2 SQIVND (reference sequence). This CDR3 is CASSSGTQGEKLFF. Here the CDR3 DNA reads TGTGCCAGTAGTAGTGGGACACAGGGTGAAAAACTGTTTTTT.

The chain carries TRBV10-3 and TRBJ1-2; 8 bases align to TRBD1. V lost 7 bases, J lost 1 base, and 8 bases stayed unmatched. Germline lookup yields CDR1 ENHRY and CDR2 SYGVKD. This CDR3 spans 15 amino acids. The CDR3: CAINLGTGDNYGYTF. Written as DNA, the CDR3 is TGTGCCATCAACCTTGGGACAGGAGATAACTATGGCTACACCTTC.

The CDR3 bases are TGTGCCAGCAGTCTCCTAGTCCCGGGACAGGTCCGCTCTGGAAACACCATATATTTT. Its translation is CASSLLVPGQVRSGNTIYF. J is TRBJ1-3 and V is TRBV6-6; 8 nucleotides line up with TRBD1. The CDR3 is 19 residues long. Trimming cost V 5 bases and J 0 bases; bases outside gene matches: 15. Germline values: CDR1 MNHNY, CDR2 SVGAGI (reference sequence).

This clone was seen a single time. The CDR3 loop reads CASSLVGRQNYGYTF. The CDR3 region has the DNA TGTGCCAGCAGCTTAGTGGGCAGACAAAACTATGGCTACACCTTC. The chain uses TRBV13 and TRBJ1-2, with D unclear. From germline, CDR1 is PRHDT and CDR2 FYEKMQ (reference sequence). The CDR3 length is 15 residues. Trimming took off 1 base at V and 2 bases at J, with 11 bases between the two ends. Using reference TRBV13 and TRBJ1-2 for the parts outside the CDR3, the full variable domain is AAGVIQSPRHLIKEKRETATLKCYPIPRHDTVYWYQQGPGQDPQFLISFYEKMQSDKGSIPDRFSAQQFSDYHSELNMSSLELGDSALYFCASSLVGRQNYGYTFGSGTRLTVV.

V is TRBV27 and J is TRBJ2-1; a possible D gene is TRBD2 (5 bases). This CDR3 comprises 11 residues. The germline V gene has CDR1 MNHEY and CDR2 SMNVEV (reference sequence). Trimming left V 10 bases short and J 9 bases short, with 13 bases between. CDR3 sequence: CATYWRREQFF. DNA of the CDR3: TGTGCCACCTACTGGAGGCGTGAGCAGTTCTTC.

The V and J genes are TRBV5-1 and TRBJ2-3; 11 bases are shared with TRBD2. The trim removed 0 bases at V and 4 bases at J, leaving 10 bases unmatched. The CDR3 is 18 residues long. Per germline, CDR1 SGHRS and CDR2 YFSETQ. Here the CDR3 reads CASSLGPTSGSIADTQYF. The CDR3 coding sequence is TGCGCCAGCAGCTTGGGTCCAACTAGCGGGAGTATTGCAGATACGCAGTATTTT. The full variable domain, completed using reference TRBV5-1 and TRBJ2-3, is KAGVTQTPRYLIKTRGQQVTLSCSPISGHRSVSWYQQTPGQGLQFLFEYFSETQRNKGNFPGRFSGRQFSNSRSEMNVSTLELGDSALYLCASSLGPTSGSIADTQYFGPGTRLTVL.

This chain joins TRBV7-6 and TRBJ2-7, with D possibly matching TRBD1 (6 bases). The CDR3 sequence is 14 residues long. Germline CDR1 SGHVS, CDR2 FNYEAQ. The V end was cut by 5 bases, the J end by 0 bases, with 11 bases between. In DNA, the CDR3 is TGTGCCAGCAGCCCGTTAGGGGGCTCCTACGAGCAGTACTTC. Its translation is CASSPLGGSYEQYF. The full variable domain, rest sourced from reference TRBV7-6 and TRBJ2-7, is GAGVSQSPRYKVTKRGQDVALRCDPISGHVSLYWYRQALGQGPEFLTYFNYEAQQDKSGLPNDRFSAERPEGSISTLTIQRTEQRDSAMYRCASSPLGGSYEQYFGPGTRLTVT.

The chain uses TRBV6-2 or TRBV6-3 and TRBJ1-1; no firm D call. The CDR3 totals 15 residues. V dropped 4 bases and J dropped 4 bases, with 16 bases sitting between them. Germline assignment: CDR1 MNHEY and CDR2 SVGEGT. The CDR3 region is CASSFNPQAFTEAFF. The CDR3 DNA follows: TGTGCCAGCAGTTTCAACCCCCAGGCTTTCACTGAAGCTTTCTTT.

CDR3 loop: CASSLTRLAGTEQYF. The CDR3 nucleotides are TGTGCCAGCAGCTTAACGCGCCTAGCGGGAACCGAGCAGTACTTC. The chain couples TRBV7-8 to TRBJ2-7; 9 positions agree with TRBD2. Germline V lookup: CDR1 SGHVS, CDR2 FQNEAQ. Germline trimming cut 2 bases from V and 6 bases from J; bases unmatched to any gene: 8. The CDR3 consists of 15 residues.

This clone was observed a single time. This chain joins TRBV6-5 and TRBJ1-2, with 12 positions matching TRBD1. Germline assignment: CDR1 MNHEY and CDR2 SVGAGI. Losses at the gene ends were 8 bases for V and 3 bases for J; bases not matched to a gene: 4. The CDR3 contains 14 residues. This CDR3 is CASDGTGGYYGYTF. CDR3 in DNA: TGTGCCAGCGACGGGACAGGGGGCTACTATGGCTACACCTTC.

This rearrangement joins TRBV5-5 to TRBJ2-1; tentatively, D is TRBD1 (6 bases). The CDR3 contains 15 residues. V dropped 2 bases and J dropped 9 bases, with 18 bases sitting between them. CDR1 is SGHKS and CDR2 is YYEKEE in the germline V gene (reference sequence). CDR3 in amino acids: CASSFNGRSRGEQFF. The CDR3 bases are TGTGCCAGCAGCTTTAACGGCCGGTCCAGGGGTGAGCAGTTCTTC.

This rearrangement joins TRBV7-6 to TRBJ1-5; D is unclear. The CDR3 is 11 residues long. V dropped 7 bases and J dropped 7 bases, with 8 bases sitting between them. The germline V gene has CDR1 SGHVS and CDR2 FNYEAQ. The CDR3 DNA follows: TGTGCCAGCACCCCTCTACAGCCCCAGCATTTT. It codes for CASTPLQPQHF.

The chain recombines TRBV6-2 or TRBV6-3 with TRBJ1-5; a weak D match, TRBD1 (5 bases). This CDR3 contains 15 residues. V lost 4 bases and J lost 7, with 17 bases in between. Germline assignment: CDR1 MNHEY and CDR2 SVGEGT. CDR3 sequence: CASSFSGGQRQPQHF. The CDR3, as DNA: TGTGCCAGCAGTTTCTCGGGGGGTCAAAGACAGCCCCAGCATTTT.

The sample holds one count of this clone. V and J are TRBV15 and TRBJ2-7, with a tentative D call TRBD2 (6 bases). Germline V gene sequence: CDR1 LNHNV, CDR2 YYDKDF (reference sequence). CDR3 length: 14 amino acids. V was trimmed by 0 bases and J by 1 base, leaving 7 bases between them. The CDR3 bases are TGTGCCACCAGCAGAGATCGGGGGTCCTACGAGCAGTACTTC. It translates to CATSRDRGSYEQYF. The full variable domain, rest sourced from reference TRBV15 and TRBJ2-7, is DAMVIQNPRYQVTQFGKPVTLSCSQTLNHNVMYWYQQKSSQAPKLLFHYYDKDFNNEADTPDNFQSRRPNTSFCFLDIRSPGLGDTAMYLCATSRDRGSYEQYFGPGTRLTVT.

The chain recombines TRBV7-9 with TRBJ2-7; the D gene is possibly TRBD2 (6 bases). Germline V CDR1 and CDR2: SEHNR, FQNEAQ (reference sequence). V was shortened by 5 bases and J by 2 bases, with 16 bases between the two germline ends. This CDR3 spans 15 amino acids. CDR3 coding DNA: TGTGCCAGCAGCGGCCGGGACTCAAGCCCCTACGAGCAGTACTTC. Protein sequence: CASSGRDSSPYEQYF.

This clone was observed a few times. The chain links TRBV6-4 to TRBJ2-2; 11 bases fit TRBD2. Per germline, CDR1 MRHNA and CDR2 SNTAGT. This CDR3 comprises 18 residues. V trimming: 6 bases; J trimming: 0 bases; junction bases outside the gene matches: 9. CDR3 loop: CASSSGLAGSANTGELFF. CDR3 DNA: TGTGCCAGCAGCTCAGGACTAGCGGGTAGCGCGAACACCGGGGAGCTGTTTTTT.

V is TRBV2 and J is TRBJ2-1, with 10 bases lining up with TRBD2. Trimming cost V 6 bases and J 8 bases; bases outside gene matches: 7. The germline V gene encodes CDR1 SNHLY and CDR2 FYNNEI. The CDR3 is 14 residues long. DNA of the CDR3: TGTGCCAGCAGGGGTACTAGCGGGATCCATGAGCAGTTCTTC. Its translation: CASRGTSGIHEQFF.